These T cell receptor beta chains were read from a single sample in a study of T cells in Graves' hyperthyroidism and ophthalmopathy. Via MiXCR, TCRdb re-called the multiplex PCR reads, giving one row per CDR3 protein. This sample has about 640,000 distinct CDR3 sequences, with around 21% found just once. The material sequenced was blood. The receptors originated from a young man with Graves' ophthalmopathy. Each CDR3 is given with its conserved first and last residue. Fields, in order: V gene, J gene, CDR3 protein.

TRBV28	TRBJ2-2	CASSSIIGTSLTGELFF
TRBV20-1	TRBJ2-7	CSADTSGTYEQYF
TRBV6-2/TRBV6-3	TRBJ2-7	CASSYLTSGRAPYEQYF
TRBV18	TRBJ2-2	CASSPLEDTGELFF
TRBV6-4	TRBJ2-5	CASSGGRRETQYF
TRBV30	TRBJ2-2	CARTAGTGELFF
TRBV5-1	TRBJ2-7	CASSLVMSVRGDYEQYF
TRBV7-9	TRBJ2-3	CASSFVWEYGTDTQYF
TRBV20-1	TRBJ2-7	CSASPPRSGTYEQYF
TRBV6-1	TRBJ2-7	CASRAARGGRAISYEQYF
TRBV9	TRBJ1-2	CASSVDGGFYGYTF
TRBV30	TRBJ2-7	CAWSDGLDEQYF
TRBV3-1	TRBJ1-1	CASSRLTGEAFF
TRBV5-1	TRBJ2-7	CASSLRGEGFYEQYF
TRBV3-1	TRBJ2-5	CASSPGLQAEETQYF
TRBV4-2	TRBJ2-3	CASSQANRGTDTQYF
TRBV20-1	TRBJ2-7	CSARVTSAPTSEQYF
TRBV5-1	TRBJ2-1	CASSSGQGVNEQFF
TRBV7-6	TRBJ2-7	CASSLTATGPEQYF
TRBV28	TRBJ1-2	CASSLRGTNNYGYTF
TRBV20-1	TRBJ2-7	CSARAAAVSYEQYF
TRBV6-1	TRBJ2-6	CASRRLAGGLSGANVLTF